Sequencing of this T cell receptor (beta chain) was carried out in a study of OX40 agonist ivuxolimab in advanced cancers. About the study as a whole: Ivuxolimab, which targeted the costimulatory receptor OX40 (CD134), was an agonistic, fully human IgG2 monoclonal antibody. Intravenous ivuxolimab was administered to patients every 2 weeks at six dose levels: 0.01, 0.1, 0.3, 1.5, 3 and 10 mg/kg. Among the approximately 50 dose-escalation patients, about 19 had hepatocellular carcinoma, approximately 15 melanoma, 9 renal cell carcinoma and 9 head and neck cancer. A male proportion of almost 85% and a mean age of around 60 years, ranging from roughly 23 to 85, were recorded for the dose-escalation cohort. Prior anti-PD-1, anti-PD-L1 or anti-CTLA-4 therapy was permitted, and approximately 42% of dose-escalation patients had received checkpoint inhibitors. Three dose-escalation patients achieved partial responses, one with hepatocellular carcinoma and two with cutaneous melanoma. The purpose of peripheral TCRbeta sequencing was to test whether ivuxolimab changed TCR sequence diversity and led to clonal T-cell expansion. The monotherapy dose-escalation portion (N of about 47 patients) of the phase I ivuxolimab trial is reported in the paper.

Remarks on this clone: It lacks a known antigen. One base away there is no much larger clone; base qualities are not given.

Genomic DNA was isolated from the sorted cells so that the TCRbeta CDR3 region could be sequenced. The immunoSEQ Assay was used to sequence the TCRbeta CDR3 regions. What TCRdb holds here is the immuneACCESS table cut down to in-frame rearrangements. Part of the clones is not present; checked against another copy, under half of the missing clones reflect an unresolved V gene, and the others are unexplained. The sample includes roughly 50,000 clones, with roughly 88% observed a single time. The ten largest clones add up to over 10% of the sample. Patients with a history of autoimmune disease or receiving systemic immunosuppression were excluded from the trial. Peripheral blood for TCR sequencing was collected from all dose cohorts at baseline, on cycle 4 day 1, and on cycle 7 day 1. Samples were obtained from an open-label, multicenter, first-in-human phase I dose-escalation trial of ivuxolimab. Adults with locally advanced or metastatic head and neck squamous cell, hepatocellular, melanoma or renal cell carcinoma were enrolled in the trial. CD4+ and CD8+ T cells were sorted separately from peripheral blood before TCR sequencing.

Inclusive of the bounding cysteine and phenylalanine, the CDR3 is 14 residues long. Only the CDR3 region is kept as DNA, spanning 42 bases read in frame from base 1. From the germline V gene, CDR1 is SGHTA and CDR2 is FQGNSA. Trimming removed 1 base from V and 4 bases from J, leaving 10 bases between the germline ends. Beyond this particular receptor, the publication reports: In partial responders in the 0.1-3.0 mg/kg groups, normalized peripheral clonal expansion was found to be among the lowest, especially among CD8+ T cells. At doses of 0.1 to 3.0 mg/kg, clonal expansion of both CD4+ and CD8+ T cells in blood was seen between baseline and week 6. The antigen specificity of the clonally expanded peripheral T cells was not determined. On average, CD8+ T cells showed more expanded clones than CD4+ T cells after ivuxolimab. Low levels of normalized T-cell clonal expansion were also seen in some patients who did not respond.

The clonotype was recovered from an adult with an advanced solid tumor such as melanoma, head and neck, liver or kidney cancer. The input for sequencing was CD4+ or CD8+ T cells sorted from blood, taken in a trial of the OX40 agonist ivuxolimab. The chain couples TRBV7-2 to TRBJ2-5; the D gene lacks a confident call. The nucleotide sequence is given as TGTGCCAGCAGCTTAGGCACTATAGGAGAGACCCAGTACTTC. Translated, this is CASSLGTIGETQYF.